Listed below are T cell receptor beta chains from one sample, sequenced in a study of blood T cells in healthy people across ages. In TCRdb, the 5' RACE reads were re-called with MiXCR into one record per CDR3 protein. In the table there are fewer than 1 million distinct CDR3 sequences, approximately 48% of which are singletons. The sample comprised blood. Receptors originate from a man between 60 and 75 years old in good health. Both conserved end residues are trimmed from each CDR3. Fields, in order: clone size, V gene, CDR3 protein. Clone size, where shown, is once, few, many, or a class for clones that have expanded.

-	TRBV7-3	ASSKYSGGYTY
-	TRBV12-3/TRBV12-4	ASTVGGLTTTRGEQY
once	TRBV12-3/TRBV12-4	ASSLSGESGYT
many	TRBV7-2	ASSLGAYEQY
-	TRBV13	ASSLEQGSYGYT
few	TRBV10-3	AISEGSTEAF
many	TRBV6-5	ASSTGYEQY
few	TRBV12-3/TRBV12-4	ASRTSGGTSTDTQY
many	TRBV2	ASSGDPYEPY
-	TRBV29-1	SVEGEGAYNEQF
-	TRBV6-2/TRBV6-3	ASKPTGQFYEQY
-	TRBV7-2	ASRLRTGLNTEAF
-	TRBV13	ASSFHSLILSGYT
-	TRBV7-2	ASSLMGGALETQY
-	TRBV27	ASSLFGTSGEVYEQY
once	TRBV20-1	SASTGPGEQY
once	TRBV9	ASSGDRTFSGQY
many	TRBV7-9	ASSGPSGGYQETQY
few	TRBV6-6	ASTVGLEGVAF
-	TRBV18	ASSPVPGVNDYGYT
few	TRBV6-5	ASSRDFSGEKLF
-	TRBV7-9	ASSPRDGQETQY
few	TRBV7-2	ASSPDRGMGYGYT
-	TRBV5-1	ASSWQGRGETQY
few	TRBV27	ASRIHGSSSTNEKLF
-	TRBV7-9	ASSLAAGLAGGSSYNEQF
few	TRBV6-6	ASSRQESLAKNIQY
-	TRBV11-2	ASSLGVSEQY
-	TRBV12-3/TRBV12-4	ASSLRQGGPNEQF
-	TRBV2	ASSEDQVLNYGYT
few	TRBV10-3	AISDTGTPSYEQY
-	TRBV18	ASSSRPTAEPYGYT
few	TRBV4-3	ASSAGLGSSDTQY
few	TRBV7-9	ASRTGTGGETQY
few	TRBV7-9	ASSSNTGGSQETQY
few	TRBV7-9	ASSSGTGNSYEQY
-	TRBV6-5	ASSYGAAPTQETQY
-	TRBV7-2	ASSLRPSRGRETQY
-	TRBV19	ASSIQISYEQY
-	TRBV6-5	ASYGNPYTDTQY
-	TRBV7-3	AGSPRGPCSNQPQH
-	TRBV18	ASSPPVSMGYEQY
few	TRBV11-2	ASSLDAGLAYNEQF
-	TRBV7-2	ASSRGGVDTQY
-	TRBV5-1	ASRGDGAYNGQF
few	TRBV4-3	ASSQDLNSPLH
few	TRBV12-3/TRBV12-4	ASKEGKETQY